A selection of T cell receptor beta chains follows, all from one sample in a study of CXCR3-negative and CXCR3-positive naive CD8 T cells. TCRdb reprocessed the 5' RACE reads and stores each CDR3 protein as one record, lacking DNA. The sample holds around 24,000 distinct CDR3 sequences. Sequenced: naive CXCR3- CD8+ T cells from blood. Receptors were obtained from a human donor in good health. Some clones in this sample may be carry-over from other donors' samples. CDR3s include the opening cysteine and the closing phenylalanine or tryptophan. Not every row has a clone size; where given, it reads once, few, many or a size class.

clone size,V gene,J gene,CDR3 protein
NA,TRBV4-1,TRBJ1-2,CASSQGTGSSYGYTF
NA,TRBV28,TRBJ2-7,CASSSTDSSYEQYF
NA,TRBV3-1,TRBJ2-1,CASSQELLGGRVYNEQFF
NA,TRBV7-9,TRBJ2-5,CASTSGETQYF
NA,TRBV14,TRBJ1-1,CASSQDRSEAFF
NA,TRBV7-2,TRBJ2-3,CASSLVAGTDTQYF
NA,TRBV20-1,TRBJ1-2,CSARDRGDRIFGYTF
NA,TRBV25-1,TRBJ2-2,CASSATGTGDTGELFF
NA,TRBV7-2,TRBJ2-3,CASSLDSVGSTDTQYF
NA,TRBV28,TRBJ2-1,CASSFVGRIAGGVNEQFF
NA,TRBV18,TRBJ2-1,CASSPKGAWEIYEQFF
medium-sized,TRBV11-3,TRBJ2-3,CASSSPSGLTDTQYF
NA,TRBV4-3,TRBJ2-2,CASSQERLVGGQLVELFF
NA,TRBV4-3,TRBJ1-5,CASSPDGTVGNQPQHF
NA,TRBV4-3,TRBJ2-1,CASSQETRGDNEQFF
NA,TRBV12-3/TRBV12-4,TRBJ1-1,CASSFASNTEAFF
NA,TRBV27,TRBJ2-7,CASSLDYSYEQYF
NA,TRBV20-1,TRBJ2-5,CSAETSGGSYQETQYF
NA,TRBV5-1,TRBJ2-7,CASSLDNQGYEQYF
NA,TRBV7-9,TRBJ1-4,CASSGQETPDDEKLFF
NA,TRBV20-1,TRBJ2-3,CSARDYLTDTQYF
NA,TRBV10-3,TRBJ2-5,CAISPGTSGGSRETQYF
NA,TRBV25-1,TRBJ2-5,CASSEYQGALQETQYF
NA,TRBV29-1,TRBJ2-5,CSVSLDGALQGPQYF
medium-sized,TRBV7-6,TRBJ2-1,CASSLRQGAGTYNEQFF
NA,TRBV7-2,TRBJ2-2,CASRISASGELFF
NA,TRBV7-6,TRBJ2-1,CASSLSGSNEQFF
NA,TRBV20-1,TRBJ1-1,CSARMTGDTEAFF
NA,TRBV28,TRBJ1-1,CASTLRRLGQKNTEAFF
NA,TRBV29-1,TRBJ2-5,CSVESPDRQETQYF
NA,TRBV6-2/TRBV6-3,TRBJ1-6,CASSDTGGLTPLHF
NA,TRBV29-1,TRBJ2-2,CSVGLAGRNTGELFF
NA,TRBV12-3/TRBV12-4,TRBJ2-2,CASSLLTGTWYTGELFF
NA,TRBV6-4,TRBJ2-2,CASAPTGGEAGELFF
NA,TRBV11-3,TRBJ2-2,CASSPRTGGRIGELFF
NA,TRBV29-1,TRBJ2-1,CSAQGLAGDNNYSPNYNEQFF
medium-sized,TRBV12-3/TRBV12-4,TRBJ2-1,CASSTPRGSWNNEQFF
NA,TRBV25-1,TRBJ2-5,CASSNPTSGGEKTQYF
NA,TRBV4-1,TRBJ2-1,CASSQRWGEANEQFF
NA,TRBV29-1,TRBJ2-7,CSVEGPGAPYEQYF
medium-sized,TRBV20-1,TRBJ2-1,CSARDLQGVVSYNEQFF
NA,TRBV29-1,TRBJ2-6,CSVVLLGSGANVLTF
NA,TRBV2,TRBJ2-7,CASSEGGQNYEQYF
NA,TRBV5-1,TRBJ2-5,CASSLVGGRQQETQYF
NA,TRBV23-1,TRBJ2-2,CASSPLGGGLWYAGELFF
NA,TRBV29-1,TRBJ2-1,CSVANGAGDSYNEQFF
NA,TRBV14,TRBJ2-3,CASSQLSDTQYF
NA,TRBV29-1,TRBJ2-5,CSVTGQGRLWETQYF
NA,TRBV12-3/TRBV12-4,TRBJ2-7,CASTRTGFDEQYF
NA,TRBV14,TRBJ2-1,CASSQGSDPGEQFF
NA,TRBV7-4,TRBJ1-5,CASRTQGGGGDCRNQPQHF